The 15 T cell receptor beta chains given below trace back to one sample, sequenced in a study of vaccination and CD4 T cells after COVID-19 (dated 2022 in TCRdb). The antigens of these receptors remain unknown. Sample treatment or condition, as interpreted from the label and publication: roughly 11-day PBMC culture with coronavirus spike peptide pools or control peptides (ViraFEST assay). CD4+ T cells from unexposed donors were collected before the COVID-19 pandemic (2011-2018). Libraries were prepared through PCR. Sequencing relied on an Illumina iSeq 100. DNA from cultured CD4+ T cells was subjected to TCR sequencing with the Oncomine TCR Beta short-read assay at the Johns Hopkins FTIC core. TCRdb trimmed public reads at Q25 via fastp, called clones via MiXCR and kept in-frame beta chains. CDR3 protein sequences are deduplicated, and each keeps its most common genes and DNA. Within this sample are about 2,000 distinct CDR3 sequences, with 60% of them counted one time only. The ten largest make up 60% to 85% of the sample.

Input material: CD4+ T cells from blood, cultured in vitro. Receptor source: a human donor in good health.

V and J are TRBV7-2 and TRBJ2-3; 9 bases map to TRBD1. J gave up 3 bases and V 5 bases, and 3 bases lay outside the gene matches. The CDR3 totals 14 residues. From germline, CDR1 is SGHTA and CDR2 FQGNSA. The CDR3 DNA reads TGTGCCAGCAGCGTACAGGGGGCAACAGATACGCAGTATTTT. Translated, it gives CASSVQGATDTQYF.

The V gene is TRBV7-2, the J gene TRBJ2-7; 9 bases are shared with TRBD2. Germline V CDR1 and CDR2: SGHTA, FQGNSA. This CDR3 contains 15 residues. With 0 bases clipped from V and 0 bases from J, the junction kept 0 bases outside the gene matches. CDR3: CASSLASGGSYEQYF. CDR3 in DNA: TGTGCCAGCAGCTTAGCTAGCGGGGGCTCCTACGAGCAGTACTTC. The whole variable domain, filled in from reference TRBV7-2 and TRBJ2-7, reads GAGVSQSPSNKVTEKGKDVELRCDPISGHTALYWYRQSLGQGLEFLIYFQGNSAPDKSGLPSDRFSAERTGGSVSTLTIQRTQQEDSAVYLCASSLASGGSYEQYFGPGTRLTVT.

The rearrangement uses TRBV2 and TRBJ1-2; 9 bases agree with TRBD1. After removal of 2 bases from V and 4 bases from J, the junction contained 8 bases not matched to a gene. The length of the CDR3 is 16 residues. The germline V gene encodes CDR1 SNHLY and CDR2 FYNNEI. The CDR3: CASSESPGQGGYGYTF. The CDR3 nucleotides read TGTGCCAGCAGTGAAAGTCCGGGACAGGGAGGCTATGGCTACACCTTC.

The chain joins TRBV2 to TRBJ2-5, with TRBD2 matching over 11 bases. Germline V lookup: CDR1 SNHLY, CDR2 FYNNEI. The CDR3 runs to 16 residues. J gave up 5 bases and V 3 bases, and 8 bases lay outside the gene matches. The CDR3 coding sequence is TGTGCCAGCAGTGATTTGACTAGCGGGGCGGGGGAGACCCAGTACTTC. Protein product: CASSDLTSGAGETQYF.

V is TRBV6-1 and J is TRBJ1-5; a weak D match, TRBD1 (5 bases). The V gene lost 7 bases and the J gene lost 6 bases, with 13 bases spanning the gap. The CDR3 spans 13 residues. Germline V CDR1 and CDR2: MNHNS, SASEGT. This chain's CDR3 is CASIIQGGQPQHF. The CDR3 DNA sequence: TGTGCCAGCATTATTCAGGGCGGTCAGCCCCAGCATTTT.

The V and J genes are TRBV5-1 and TRBJ1-1; D perhaps matches TRBD1 (5 bases). V lost 3 bases and J lost 4, with 16 bases in between. The germline V gene encodes CDR1 SGHRS and CDR2 YFSETQ. CDR3 length equals 15 residues. CDR3 bases: TGCGCCAGCAGCTCCTTCGTAGGGGTAAGCACTGAAGCTTTCTTT. Translation gives CASSSFVGVSTEAFF.

V usage is TRBV7-3 and J usage is TRBJ2-5, with 10 bases fitting TRBD1. The CDR3 spans 14 residues. Germline trimming cut 3 bases from V and 4 bases from J; bases unmatched to any gene: 2. The V gene's germline CDR1 is SGHTA and CDR2 FQGTGA. CDR3 sequence: CASSLTGGRETQYF. The CDR3 DNA follows: TGTGCCAGCAGCTTGACAGGGGGCAGAGAGACCCAGTACTTC.

The CDR3 DNA reads TGTGCCAGCAGACAGGACAGGGTGGGGACTGAAGCTTTCTTT. Protein: CASRQDRVGTEAFF. The rearrangement uses TRBV6-1 and TRBJ1-1, with 8 nucleotides matching TRBD1. Germline V gene sequence: CDR1 MNHNS, CDR2 SASEGT. The CDR3 sequence is 14 residues long. J gave up 5 bases and V 6 bases, and 8 bases lay outside the gene matches.

The rearrangement uses TRBV24-1 and TRBJ2-1, with D tentatively TRBD1 (5 bases). Germline V gene data show CDR1 as KGHDR and CDR2 as SFDVKD. The V gene lost 5 bases and the J gene lost 10 bases, with 14 bases spanning the gap. The CDR3 is 13 amino acids. This CDR3 is CATSGQGGAEQFF. CDR3 in DNA: TGTGCCACCAGTGGCCAGGGCGGCGCCGAGCAGTTCTTC.

The genes are TRBV6-2 or TRBV6-3 and TRBJ2-6; no clear D gene. V lost 4 bases, J lost 0 bases, and 4 bases lay in between. CDR1 MNHEY and CDR2 SVGEGT come from the germline V gene. This CDR3 is 14 amino acids long. The CDR3 reads CASSWFSGANVLTF. The CDR3 region has the DNA TGTGCCAGCAGTTGGTTCTCTGGGGCCAACGTCCTGACTTTC.

This clonotype was observed once. The rearrangement uses TRBV24-1 and TRBJ2-1, with D tentatively TRBD2 (5 bases). This CDR3 spans 15 amino acids. Between the trimmed V and J ends, which lost 4 bases and 4 bases, there was a span of 13 bases. Germline V gene lookup returns CDR1 KGHDR and CDR2 SFDVKD. Here the CDR3 reads CATSDPGGQYNEQFF. CDR3 in DNA: TGTGCCACCAGTGACCCCGGCGGGCAGTACAATGAGCAGTTCTTC.

The chain combines TRBV7-4 with TRBJ2-7; 7 bases match TRBD2. With 6 bases clipped from V and 5 bases from J, the junction kept 22 bases outside the gene matches. CDR1 is SGHVT and CDR2 is SQSDAQ in the germline V gene. The CDR3 has 18 residues. CDR3 protein: CASSRASQSGMVENEQYF. The DNA for the CDR3 is TGTGCCAGCAGTCGAGCCTCACAAAGCGGGATGGTCGAGAACGAGCAGTACTTC. The full variable domain, its missing parts supplied by reference TRBV7-4 and TRBJ2-7, is GAGVSQSPRYKVAKRGRDVALRCDSISGHVTLYWYRQTLGQGSEVLTYSQSDAQRDKSGRPSGRFSAERPERSVSTLKIQRTEQGDSAVYLCASSRASQSGMVENEQYFGPGTRLTVT.

This clonotype was found a few times. The V call is TRBV19, the J call TRBJ2-3, with D perhaps matching TRBD1 (6 bases). CDR1 and CDR2 from the germline V gene are LNHDA and SQIVND (reference sequence). This CDR3 comprises 15 residues. V lost 5 bases and J lost 2, with 14 bases in between. The CDR3 DNA follows: TGTGCCAGTAGTTTAGGGGGTCGGATCACAGATACGCAGTATTTT. Translating it yields CASSLGGRITDTQYF.

The chain recombines TRBV6-1 with TRBJ2-2, with a weak D call TRBD1 (6 bases). Germline assignment: CDR1 MNHNS and CDR2 SASEGT. V was clipped by 2 bases and J by 6 bases, with 10 bases between them. This CDR3 has 14 residues. Here the CDR3 reads CASSETGKSGELFF. As DNA, the CDR3 is TGTGCCAGCAGTGAAACAGGGAAGTCCGGGGAGCTGTTTTTT.

This chain joins TRBV6-5 and TRBJ2-1; unclear D gene. The germline V and J ends were trimmed by 2 bases and 10 bases, with 15 bases remaining between them. Germline values: CDR1 MNHEY, CDR2 SVGAGI. CDR3 size: 14 residues. CDR3 DNA: TGTGCCAGCAGTTACGCGAGCGCCCCTCGGGAGCAGTTCTTC. This sequence encodes CASSYASAPREQFF.